This T cell receptor (beta chain) was documented in a study of CD8+ T cells in alopecia areata. The CDR3 consists of 12 residues. Germline CDR1 is SGHRS and CDR2 is YFSETQ. J gave up 5 bases and V 2 bases, and 0 bases lay outside the gene matches. A remark on this clone: No antigen is known for it.

TCR sequencing used cDNA made by reverse transcription of extracted RNA. The data were produced by immunoSEQ multiplex PCR, yet TCRdb's version contains in-frame clones alone and is incomplete. The table shows thousands of clones, with roughly two thirds occurring only once. Findings and limits, study-wide: On tofacitinib, scalp clonality and expanded CD8+ clones among top 100 fell significantly.

Treatment indicated: oral pan-JAK inhibitor, 5-10 mg twice daily. From alopecia areata patients, lesional scalp punch biopsies and peripheral blood were collected. The J gene is TRBJ1-1, the V gene TRBV5-1; TRBD1 matches at 7 bases. The clonotype comes from a human donor with alopecia areata. The sequencing used skin, collected at week 24, from a patient treated with tofacitinib. In DNA, the CDR3 is TGCGCCAGCAGCTTACAGGGGACTGAAGCTTTCTTT. It codes for CASSLQGTEAFF.